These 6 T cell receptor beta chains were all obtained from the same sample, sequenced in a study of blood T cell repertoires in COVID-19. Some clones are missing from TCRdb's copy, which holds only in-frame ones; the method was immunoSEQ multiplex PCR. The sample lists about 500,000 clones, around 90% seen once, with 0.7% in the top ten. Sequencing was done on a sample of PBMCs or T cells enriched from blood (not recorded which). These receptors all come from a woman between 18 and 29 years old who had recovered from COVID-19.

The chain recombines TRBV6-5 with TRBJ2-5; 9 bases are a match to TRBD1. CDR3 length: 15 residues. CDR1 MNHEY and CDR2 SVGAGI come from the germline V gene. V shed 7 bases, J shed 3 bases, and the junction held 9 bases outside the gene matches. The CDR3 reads CASKPGQGPEETQYF. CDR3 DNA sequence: TGTGCCAGCAAACCGGGACAGGGCCCCGAAGAGACCCAGTACTTC.

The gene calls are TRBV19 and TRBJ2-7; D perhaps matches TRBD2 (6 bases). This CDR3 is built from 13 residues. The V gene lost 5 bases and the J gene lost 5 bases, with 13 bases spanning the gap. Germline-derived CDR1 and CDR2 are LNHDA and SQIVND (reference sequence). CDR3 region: CASSEAGQNEQYF. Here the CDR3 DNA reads TGTGCCAGTAGTGAGGCGGGGCAAAACGAGCAGTACTTC.

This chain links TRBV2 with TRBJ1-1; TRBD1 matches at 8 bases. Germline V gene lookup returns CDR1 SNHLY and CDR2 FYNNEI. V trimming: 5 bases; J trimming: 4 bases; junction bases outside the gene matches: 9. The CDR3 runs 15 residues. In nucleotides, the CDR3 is TGTGCCAGCAGTCCACTGACAGGGGAGACCACTGAAGCTTTCTTT. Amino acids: CASSPLTGETTEAFF.

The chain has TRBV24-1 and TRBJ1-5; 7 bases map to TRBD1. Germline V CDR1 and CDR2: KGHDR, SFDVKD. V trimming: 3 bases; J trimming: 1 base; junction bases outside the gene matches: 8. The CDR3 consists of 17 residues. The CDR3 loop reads CATSDVGGAGSNQPQHF. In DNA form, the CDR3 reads TGTGCCACCAGTGATGTAGGGGGCGCGGGGAGCAATCAGCCCCAGCATTTT.

CDR3 loop: CATVEDYEQYF. The CDR3 bases are TGTGCCACCGTGGAGGATTACGAGCAGTACTTC. The chain uses TRBV19 and TRBJ2-7; D might be TRBD2 (5 bases). This CDR3 has 11 residues. The ends were cut back, 10 bases at V and 4 bases at J, with 11 bases in the middle. CDR1 is LNHDA and CDR2 is SQIVND in the germline V gene (reference sequence).

CDR3 residues: CASENRGRYNEQFF. CDR3 nucleotides: TGTGCCAGCGAAAACAGGGGCCGTTACAATGAGCAGTTCTTC. The V gene is TRBV21-1, the J gene TRBJ2-1; the D segment call TRBD1 is taken from the table without a DNA check. TRBV21-1 is a recognized pseudogene. There are 14 residues in the CDR3.